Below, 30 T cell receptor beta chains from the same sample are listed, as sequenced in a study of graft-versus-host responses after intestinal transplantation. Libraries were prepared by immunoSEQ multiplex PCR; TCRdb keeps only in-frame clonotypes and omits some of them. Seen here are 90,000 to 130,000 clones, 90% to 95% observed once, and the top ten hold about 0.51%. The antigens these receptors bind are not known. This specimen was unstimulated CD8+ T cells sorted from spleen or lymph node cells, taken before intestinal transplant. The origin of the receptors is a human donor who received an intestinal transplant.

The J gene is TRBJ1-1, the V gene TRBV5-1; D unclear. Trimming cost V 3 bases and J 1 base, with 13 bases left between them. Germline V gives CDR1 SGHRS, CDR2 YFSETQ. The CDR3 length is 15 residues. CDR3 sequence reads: CASSWRPGTNTEAFF. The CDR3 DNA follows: TGCGCCAGCAGCTGGCGTCCGGGAACGAACACTGAAGCTTTCTTT.

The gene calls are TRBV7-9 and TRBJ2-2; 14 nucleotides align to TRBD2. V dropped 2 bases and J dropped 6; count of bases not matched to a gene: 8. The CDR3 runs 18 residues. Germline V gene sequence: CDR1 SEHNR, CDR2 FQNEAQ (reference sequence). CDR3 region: CASSLPGLAGGDSGELFF. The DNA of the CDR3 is TGTGCCAGCAGCTTACCCGGACTAGCGGGAGGTGACTCCGGGGAGCTGTTTTTT.

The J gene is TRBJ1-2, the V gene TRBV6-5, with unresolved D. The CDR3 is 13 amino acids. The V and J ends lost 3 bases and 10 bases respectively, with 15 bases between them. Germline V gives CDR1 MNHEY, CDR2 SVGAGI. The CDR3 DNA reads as TGTGCCAGCAGTTATGCCACTGACGTGGACTACACCTTC. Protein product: CASSYATDVDYTF.

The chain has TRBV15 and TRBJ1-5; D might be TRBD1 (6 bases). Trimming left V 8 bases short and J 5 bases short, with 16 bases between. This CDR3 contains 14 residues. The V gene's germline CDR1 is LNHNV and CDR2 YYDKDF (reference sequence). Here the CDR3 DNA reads TGTGCCACCGGGAAAGGGGGAGTTGATCAGCCCCAGCATTTT. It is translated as CATGKGGVDQPQHF.

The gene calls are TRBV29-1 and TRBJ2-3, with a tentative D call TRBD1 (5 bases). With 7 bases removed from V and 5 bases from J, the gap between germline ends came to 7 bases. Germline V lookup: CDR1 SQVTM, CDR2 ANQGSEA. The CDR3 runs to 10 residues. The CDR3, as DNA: TGCAGCGCCCAGGGAGATACGCAGTATTTT. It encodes CSAQGDTQYF.

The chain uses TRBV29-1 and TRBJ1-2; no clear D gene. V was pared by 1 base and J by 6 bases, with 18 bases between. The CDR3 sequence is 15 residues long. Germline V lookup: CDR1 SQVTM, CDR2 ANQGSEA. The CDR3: CSVEVFRSSADGYTF. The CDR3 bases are TGCAGCGTTGAAGTGTTTAGGAGTAGCGCCGATGGCTACACCTTC.

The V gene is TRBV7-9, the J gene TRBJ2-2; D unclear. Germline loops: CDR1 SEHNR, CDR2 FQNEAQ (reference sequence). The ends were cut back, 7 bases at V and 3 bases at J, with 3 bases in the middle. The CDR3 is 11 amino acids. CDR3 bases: TGTGCCAGCACGCACACCGGGGAGCTGTTTTTT. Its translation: CASTHTGELFF.

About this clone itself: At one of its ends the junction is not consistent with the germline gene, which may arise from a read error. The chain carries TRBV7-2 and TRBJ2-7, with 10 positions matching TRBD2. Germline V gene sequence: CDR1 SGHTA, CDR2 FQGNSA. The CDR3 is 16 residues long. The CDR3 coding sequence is TGTGCCAGCAGCTTACTTCTAGCGGGAGACTCCCACGAGCAGTACTTC. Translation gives CASSLLLAGDSHEQYF.

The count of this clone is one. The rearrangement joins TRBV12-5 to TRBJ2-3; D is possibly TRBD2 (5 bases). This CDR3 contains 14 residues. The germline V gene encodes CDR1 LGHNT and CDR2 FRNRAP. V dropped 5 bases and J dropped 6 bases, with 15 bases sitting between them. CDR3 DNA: TGTGCTAGTGGTCCCCCGGACTCCCCGGATACGCAGTATTTT. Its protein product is CASGPPDSPDTQYF.

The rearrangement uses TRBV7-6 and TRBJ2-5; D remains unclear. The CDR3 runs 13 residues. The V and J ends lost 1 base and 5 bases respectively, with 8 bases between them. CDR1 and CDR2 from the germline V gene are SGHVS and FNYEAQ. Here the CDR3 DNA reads TGTGCCAGCAGCTTAGAACAGTGGGAGACCCAGTACTTC. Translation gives CASSLEQWETQYF.

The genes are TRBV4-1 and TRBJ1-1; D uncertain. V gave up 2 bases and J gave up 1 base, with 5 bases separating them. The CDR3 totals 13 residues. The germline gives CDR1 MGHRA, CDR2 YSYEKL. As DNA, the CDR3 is TGCGCCAGCAGCCAATTGGGGAACACTGAAGCTTTCTTT. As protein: CASSQLGNTEAFF.

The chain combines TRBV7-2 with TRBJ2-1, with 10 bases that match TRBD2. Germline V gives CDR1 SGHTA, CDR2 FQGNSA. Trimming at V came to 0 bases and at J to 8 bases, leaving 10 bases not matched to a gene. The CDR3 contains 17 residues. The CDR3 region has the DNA TGTGCCAGCAGCTTAGCGCCGTCTAGCGGGAGTTTGTATGAGCAGTTCTTC. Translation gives CASSLAPSSGSLYEQFF.

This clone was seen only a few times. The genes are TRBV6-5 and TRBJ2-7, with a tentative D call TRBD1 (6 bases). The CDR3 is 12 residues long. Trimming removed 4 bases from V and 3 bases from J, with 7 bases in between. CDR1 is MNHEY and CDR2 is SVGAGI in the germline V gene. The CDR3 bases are TGTGCCAGCAGTTCGACAGGCTACGAGCAGTACTTC. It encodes CASSSTGYEQYF.

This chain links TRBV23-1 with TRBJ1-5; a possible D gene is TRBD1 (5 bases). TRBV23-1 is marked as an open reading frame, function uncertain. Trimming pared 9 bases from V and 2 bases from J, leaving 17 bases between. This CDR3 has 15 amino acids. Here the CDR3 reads CARGGIRFGNQPQHF. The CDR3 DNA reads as TGCGCCAGGGGGGGGATCAGGTTTGGCAATCAGCCCCAGCATTTT.

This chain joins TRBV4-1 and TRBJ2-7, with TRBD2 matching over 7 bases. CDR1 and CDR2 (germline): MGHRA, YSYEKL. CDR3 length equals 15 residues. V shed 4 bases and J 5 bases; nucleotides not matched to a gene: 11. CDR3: CASSLERDLKDEQYF. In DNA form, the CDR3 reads TGCGCCAGCAGCCTTGAGCGGGATCTCAAGGACGAGCAGTACTTC.

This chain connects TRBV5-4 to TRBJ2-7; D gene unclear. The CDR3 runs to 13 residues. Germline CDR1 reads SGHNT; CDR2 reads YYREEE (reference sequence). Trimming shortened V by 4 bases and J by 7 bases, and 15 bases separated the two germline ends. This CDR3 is CASSRQASGEQYF. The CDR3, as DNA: TGTGCCAGCAGCCGGCAGGCGAGTGGGGAGCAGTACTTC.

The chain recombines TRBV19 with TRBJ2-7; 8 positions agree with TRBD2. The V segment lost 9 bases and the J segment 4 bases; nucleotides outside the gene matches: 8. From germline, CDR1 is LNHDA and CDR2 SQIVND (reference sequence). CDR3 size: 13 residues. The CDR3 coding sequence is TGTGCCAGCACCGGGAGGGGTAAATACGAGCAGTACTTC. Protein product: CASTGRGKYEQYF. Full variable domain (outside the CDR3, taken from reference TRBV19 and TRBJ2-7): DGGITQSPKYLFRKEGQNVTLSCEQNLNHDAMYWYRQDPGQGLRLIYYSQIVNDFQKGDIAEGYSVSREKKESFPLTVTSAQKNPTAFYLCASTGRGKYEQYFGPGTRLTVT.

The CDR3 DNA reads TGTGCCAGCAGCTCCTGGACAGGGGTCCACGAGCAGTACTTC. It codes for CASSSWTGVHEQYF. V is TRBV5-4 and J is TRBJ2-7, with 9 bases identical to TRBD1. Germline CDR1 and CDR2: SGHNT and YYREEE (reference sequence). The CDR3 loop spans 14 amino acids. The trim removed 3 bases at V and 5 bases at J, leaving 6 bases unmatched.

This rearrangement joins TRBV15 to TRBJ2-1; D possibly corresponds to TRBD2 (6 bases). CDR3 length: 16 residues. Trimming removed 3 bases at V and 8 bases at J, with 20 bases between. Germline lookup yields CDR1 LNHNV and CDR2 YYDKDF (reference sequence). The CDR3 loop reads CATSRYGRLAGHEQFF. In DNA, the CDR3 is TGTGCCACCAGCAGGTATGGGAGGCTAGCTGGTCATGAGCAGTTCTTC.

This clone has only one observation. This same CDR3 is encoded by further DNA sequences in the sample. The CDR3 here is CASSLGLAYEQYF. The CDR3 DNA reads as TGTGCCAGCAGTTTGGGTCTGGCCTACGAGCAGTACTTC. The rearrangement joins TRBV27 to TRBJ2-7; the D is unclear. Trimming removed 3 bases from V and 2 bases from J, with 8 bases in between. The CDR3 runs 13 residues. CDR1 MNHEY and CDR2 SMNVEV come from the germline V gene (reference sequence).

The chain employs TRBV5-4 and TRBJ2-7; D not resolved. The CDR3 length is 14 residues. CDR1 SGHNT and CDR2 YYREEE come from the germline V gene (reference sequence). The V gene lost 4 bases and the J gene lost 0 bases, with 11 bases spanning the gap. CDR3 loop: CASSQDLPSYEQYF. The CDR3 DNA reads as TGTGCCAGCAGCCAGGACCTTCCCTCCTACGAGCAGTACTTC. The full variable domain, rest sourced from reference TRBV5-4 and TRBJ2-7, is ETGVTQSPTHLIKTRGQQVTLRCSSQSGHNTVSWYQQALGQGPQFIFQYYREEENGRGNFPPRFSGLQFPNYSSELNVNALELDDSALYLCASSQDLPSYEQYFGPGTRLTVT.

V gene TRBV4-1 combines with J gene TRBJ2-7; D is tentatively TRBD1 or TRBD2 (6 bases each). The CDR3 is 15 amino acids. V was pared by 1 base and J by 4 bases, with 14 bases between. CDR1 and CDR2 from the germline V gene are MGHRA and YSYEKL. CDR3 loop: CASSQGVGAGYEQYF. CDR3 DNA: TGCGCCAGCAGCCAAGGAGTGGGGGCGGGGTACGAGCAGTACTTC.

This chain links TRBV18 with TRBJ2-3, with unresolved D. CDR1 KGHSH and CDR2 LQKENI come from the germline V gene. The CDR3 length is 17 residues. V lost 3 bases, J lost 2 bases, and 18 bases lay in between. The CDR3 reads CASSPDDPQSITDTQYF. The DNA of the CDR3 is TGTGCCAGCTCACCTGATGACCCACAAAGTATCACAGATACGCAGTATTTT.

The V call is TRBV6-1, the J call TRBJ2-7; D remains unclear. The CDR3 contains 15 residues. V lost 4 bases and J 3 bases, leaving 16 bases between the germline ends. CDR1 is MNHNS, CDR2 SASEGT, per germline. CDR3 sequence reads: CASSGPRSGGYEQYF. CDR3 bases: TGTGCCAGCAGTGGCCCGAGGAGTGGTGGCTACGAGCAGTACTTC.

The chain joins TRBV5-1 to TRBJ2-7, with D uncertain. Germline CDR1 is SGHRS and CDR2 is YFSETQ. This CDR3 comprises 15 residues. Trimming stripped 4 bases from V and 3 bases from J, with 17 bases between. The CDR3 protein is CASSLLWATNYEQYF. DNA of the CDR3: TGCGCCAGCAGCCTGTTGTGGGCCACAAACTACGAGCAGTACTTC. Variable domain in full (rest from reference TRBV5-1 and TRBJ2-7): KAGVTQTPRYLIKTRGQQVTLSCSPISGHRSVSWYQQTPGQGLQFLFEYFSETQRNKGNFPGRFSGRQFSNSRSEMNVSTLELGDSALYLCASSLLWATNYEQYFGPGTRLTVT.

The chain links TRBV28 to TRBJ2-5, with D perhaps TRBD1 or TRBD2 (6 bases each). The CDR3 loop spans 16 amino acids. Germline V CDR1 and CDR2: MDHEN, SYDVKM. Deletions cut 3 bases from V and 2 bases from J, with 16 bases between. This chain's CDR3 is CASSLGGQLYQETQYF. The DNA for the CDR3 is TGTGCCAGCAGTTTGGGAGGACAGCTATATCAAGAGACCCAGTACTTC. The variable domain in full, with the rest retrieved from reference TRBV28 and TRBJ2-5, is DVKVTQSSRYLVKRTGEKVFLECVQDMDHENMFWYRQDPGLGLRLIYFSYDVKMKEKGDIPEGYSVSREKKERFSLILESASTNQTSMYLCASSLGGQLYQETQYFGPGTRLLVL.

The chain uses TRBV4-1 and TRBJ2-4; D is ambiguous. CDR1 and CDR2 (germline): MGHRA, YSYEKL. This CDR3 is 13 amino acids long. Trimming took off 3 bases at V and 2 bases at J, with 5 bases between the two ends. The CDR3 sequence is CASSHGTKNIQYF. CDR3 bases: TGCGCCAGCAGCCACGGTACCAAAAACATTCAGTACTTC.

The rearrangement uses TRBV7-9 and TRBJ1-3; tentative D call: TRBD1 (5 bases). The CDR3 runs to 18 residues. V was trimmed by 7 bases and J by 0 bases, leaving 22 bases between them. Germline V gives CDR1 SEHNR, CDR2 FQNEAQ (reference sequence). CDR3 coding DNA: TGTGCCAGCATCAACTTAGGTGGGGGGAGCCCCTCTGGAAACACCATATATTTT. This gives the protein CASINLGGGSPSGNTIYF. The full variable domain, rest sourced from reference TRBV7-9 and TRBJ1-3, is DTGVSQNPRHKITKRGQNVTFRCDPISEHNRLYWYRQTLGQGPEFLTYFQNEAQLEKSRLLSDRFSAERPKGSFSTLEIQRTEQGDSAMYLCASINLGGGSPSGNTIYFGEGSWLTVV.

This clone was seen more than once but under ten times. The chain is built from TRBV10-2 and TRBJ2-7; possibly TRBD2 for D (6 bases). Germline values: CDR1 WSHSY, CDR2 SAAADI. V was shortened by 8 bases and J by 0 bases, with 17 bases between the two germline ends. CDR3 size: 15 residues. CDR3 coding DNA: TGCGCCAGCTCCTCGACAGAGACTAGCTCCTACGAGCAGTACTTC. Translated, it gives CASSSTETSSYEQYF.

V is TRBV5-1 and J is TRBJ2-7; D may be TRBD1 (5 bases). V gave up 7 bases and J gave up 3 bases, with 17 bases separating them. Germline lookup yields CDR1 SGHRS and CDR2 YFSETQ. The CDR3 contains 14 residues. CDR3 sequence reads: CASVSDRNSYEQYF. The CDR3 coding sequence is TGCGCCAGCGTGTCCGACAGAAATAGCTACGAGCAGTACTTC.